This is a list of T cell receptor beta chains from one sample in a study of radiation and T cells in renal cell carcinoma. The table came from immunoSEQ multiplex PCR; TCRdb's copy has only in-frame clones and leaves some out. This sample has approximately 90,000 clones, with around four fifths found just once. Sequencing was performed on blood, taken from a patient whose treatment included radiotherapy and nephrectomy. The source of these receptors is a middle-aged man with renal cell carcinoma. CDR3s include the opening cysteine and the closing phenylalanine or tryptophan. A D gene is named only where the DNA matches it firmly. Clone size, where shown, is once, few, many, or a class for clones that have expanded.

D | J | V | size | CDR3 | DNA
- | TRBJ2-1 | TRBV29-1 | - | CSVTTNTANSYNEQFF | TGCAGCGTTACGACCAATACCGCTAATTCCTACAATGAGCAGTTCTTC
TRBD2 | TRBJ2-1 | TRBV6-5 | - | CASSRAPPGGEQFF | TGTGCCAGCAGTCGCGCCCCGCCGGGGGGTGAGCAGTTCTTC
TRBD1 | TRBJ2-3 | TRBV4-2 | - | CASSQNPGTGAPDTQYF | TGTGCCAGCAGCCAAAACCCCGGGACAGGGGCCCCAGATACGCAGTATTTT
TRBD1 | TRBJ1-1 | TRBV2 | few | CASRSGQGAGTEAFF | TGTGCCAGCAGATCGGGACAGGGGGCTGGCACTGAAGCTTTCTTT
- | TRBJ2-3 | TRBV6-1 | - | CASSEARGGMATDTQYF | TGTGCCAGCAGTGAAGCGCGAGGGGGAATGGCGACAGATACGCAGTATTTT
- | TRBJ2-2 | TRBV30 | - | CAWSRVRTGELFF | TGTGCCTGGAGTCGAGTTCGCACCGGGGAGCTGTTTTTT
- | TRBJ1-6 | TRBV6-1 | - | CASSDLQVRSPLHF | TGTGCCAGCAGTGACCTGCAGGTCAGGTCACCCCTCCACTTT
- | TRBJ1-2 | TRBV10-3 | - | CAISESSSGQGGYTF | TGTGCCATCAGTGAGTCGAGTAGTGGGCAGGGCGGCTACACCTTC
- | TRBJ1-3 | TRBV19 | once | CASSIVVVRHSGNTIYF | TGTGCCAGTAGTATAGTTGTGGTCCGTCACTCTGGAAACACCATATATTTT
TRBD1 | TRBJ2-7 | TRBV27 | - | CASSTRQGKSYEQYF | TGTGCCAGCAGTACCCGACAGGGGAAAAGCTACGAGCAGTACTTC
- | TRBJ2-3 | TRBV6-5 | - | CASSYQTTTDTQYF | TGTGCCAGCAGTTACCAGACTACCACAGATACGCAGTATTTT
- | TRBJ2-7 | TRBV27 | - | CASSLYSGGRGYEQYF | TGTGCCAGCAGTTTATATAGCGGAGGACGAGGCTACGAGCAGTACTTC
- | TRBJ2-7 | TRBV19 | - | CASSRSGTPVYEQYF | TGTGCCAGTAGTCGATCCGGGACACCAGTCTACGAGCAGTACTTC
TRBD1 | TRBJ2-3 | TRBV28 | - | CASRPSGGLADTQYF | TGTGCCAGCAGACCATCAGGGGGTCTAGCAGATACGCAGTATTTT
- | TRBJ1-2 | TRBV6-5 | - | CASSYGSRVGGYTF | TGTGCCAGCAGTTACGGGTCGCGTGTCGGAGGCTACACCTTC
TRBD1 | TRBJ2-7 | TRBV19 | - | CASSKGQGDEQYF | TGTGCCAGTAGTAAGGGACAGGGCGACGAGCAGTACTTC
TRBD2 | TRBJ2-7 | TRBV4-1 | - | CASSQDLRAGEGREQYF | TGCGCCAGCAGCCAAGATCTTCGGGCGGGGGAAGGGCGCGAGCAGTACTTC
TRBD2 | TRBJ2-1 | TRBV5-1 | - | CASSQNLAGFNEQFF | TGCGCCAGCAGCCAAAACCTAGCGGGGTTCAATGAGCAGTTCTTC
- | TRBJ2-7 | TRBV4-1 | - | CASSQDERLYEQYF | TGCGCCAGCAGCCAAGACGAGCGACTCTACGAGCAGTACTTC
- | TRBJ2-5 | TRBV4-2 | - | CASSQEASLKTQYF | TGTGCCAGCAGCCAAGAGGCCTCCCTAAAGACCCAGTACTTC
- | TRBJ1-5 | TRBV28 | - | CASSLSAGSSNQPQHF | TGTGCCAGCAGTTTATCAGCAGGGTCCAGCAATCAGCCCCAGCATTTT
- | TRBJ2-5 | TRBV7-2 | few | CASSFQGLGKETQYF | TGTGCCAGCAGCTTCCAGGGACTCGGAAAAGAGACCCAGTACTTC
TRBD1 | TRBJ2-3 | TRBV5-1 | - | CASSSPGTGRDTQYF | TGCGCCAGCAGCTCACCCGGGACAGGGAGGGATACGCAGTATTTT
- | TRBJ1-1 | TRBV5-1 | - | CASSSSLTGMNTEAFF | TGCGCCAGCAGCTCTTCTCTAACAGGGATGAACACTGAAGCTTTCTTT
- | TRBJ1-2 | TRBV7-2 | - | CASRIGGRANYGYTF | TGTGCCAGCAGGATCGGGGGAAGGGCTAACTATGGCTACACCTTC
- | TRBJ2-5 | TRBV5-1 | - | CASSLTQPQETQYF | TGCGCCAGCAGCTTGACGCAGCCCCAAGAGACCCAGTACTTC
- | TRBJ1-5 | TRBV5-1 | - | CASSLGQNQPQHF | TGCGCCAGCAGCTTGGGACAGAATCAGCCCCAGCATTTT
TRBD2 | TRBJ2-7 | TRBV19 | - | CASSGGGTYEQYF | TGTGCCAGTAGTGGCGGGGGAACCTACGAGCAGTACTTC
TRBD1 | TRBJ1-3 | TRBV19 | - | CASKATGGGNTIYF | TGTGCCAGTAAAGCTACAGGGGGCGGAAACACCATATATTTT
TRBD2 | TRBJ2-5 | TRBV7-2 | - | CASSLLAVGKGTQYF | TGTGCCAGCAGTCTCCTAGCGGTCGGCAAAGGGACCCAGTACTTC
- | TRBJ1-1 | TRBV4-2 | - | CASSQDISSAANTEAFF | TGTGCCAGCAGCCAAGATATTAGTTCGGCAGCGAACACTGAAGCTTTCTTT
- | TRBJ2-7 | TRBV2 | - | CASSETSFHEQYF | TGTGCCAGCAGTGAAACTAGTTTCCACGAGCAGTACTTC
TRBD1 | TRBJ1-5 | TRBV10-3 | few | CAITGGREQPQHF | TGTGCCATAACAGGGGGCCGGGAGCAGCCCCAGCATTTT
TRBD2 | TRBJ2-1 | TRBV9 | - | CASGERGKFNEQFF | TGTGCCAGCGGGGAGCGGGGGAAATTCAATGAGCAGTTCTTC
- | TRBJ1-5 | TRBV7-6 | medium-sized | CASSLDDGSNQPQHF | TGTGCCAGCAGCTTAGATGACGGTAGCAATCAGCCCCAGCATTTT
- | TRBJ2-5 | TRBV27 | - | CASSLLRQETQYF | TGTGCCAGCAGTTTATTACGTCAAGAGACCCAGTACTTC
- | TRBJ2-3 | TRBV5-1 | few | CASSLVDSTDTQYF | TGCGCCAGCAGCTTGGTGGATAGCACAGATACGCAGTATTTT
- | TRBJ2-7 | TRBV5-1 | - | CASSGAPITGNSYEQYF | TGCGCCAGCAGCGGAGCACCGATTACAGGGAACTCCTACGAGCAGTACTTC
- | TRBJ1-5 | TRBV2 | - | CASSEYFGSGANQPQHF | TGTGCCAGCAGTGAATACTTTGGCTCAGGGGCAAATCAGCCCCAGCATTTT
- | TRBJ2-2 | TRBV5-6 | - | CASSTMNTGELFF | TGTGCCAGCAGCACGATGAATACCGGGGAGCTGTTTTTT
TRBD1 | TRBJ1-5 | TRBV4-1 | - | CASSQEDRSWNQPQHF | TGCGCCAGCAGCCAAGAGGACAGGTCATGGAATCAGCCCCAGCATTTT
- | TRBJ2-7 | TRBV7-2 | - | CASSLFGVYEQYF | TGTGCCAGCAGCCTTTTCGGGGTGTACGAGCAGTACTTC
- | TRBJ2-2 | TRBV6-5 | - | CASSYGLAGELFF | TGTGCCAGCAGTTACGGGCTAGCTGGGGAGCTGTTTTTT
TRBD1 | TRBJ1-6 | TRBV27 | once | CASSFQTGNNSPLHF | TGTGCCAGCAGTTTTCAGACAGGGAATAATTCACCCCTCCACTTT
- | TRBJ2-1 | TRBV20-1 | - | CSRGSYNEQFF | TGCAGTCGGGGGTCGTACAATGAGCAGTTCTTC
- | TRBJ1-1 | TRBV6-1 | - | CASKTGTDKNTEAFF | TGTGCCAGCAAGACGGGGACGGATAAAAACACTGAAGCTTTCTTT
- | TRBJ2-7 | TRBV5-5 | - | CASSFAQDQGEQYF | TGTGCCAGCAGCTTCGCGCAGGACCAAGGGGAGCAGTACTTC
- | TRBJ2-5 | TRBV11-2 | - | CASSLVISGQETQYF | TGTGCCAGCAGCTTAGTCATCTCCGGACAAGAGACCCAGTACTTC
TRBD2 | TRBJ2-2 | TRBV15 | - | CATSSSGRAVTGELFF | TGTGCCACCAGCAGTAGCGGGAGGGCAGTCACCGGGGAGCTGTTTTTT
- | TRBJ2-1 | TRBV4-3 | - | CASSPGRPWNEQFF | TGCGCCAGCAGCCCGGGACGGCCCTGGAATGAGCAGTTCTTC
- | TRBJ2-1 | TRBV20-1 | - | CSADSSNEQFF | TGCAGTGCCGATTCATCCAATGAGCAGTTCTTC
- | TRBJ2-6 | TRBV6-5 | once | CASRGSSGANVLTF | TGTGCCAGCAGGGGTAGCTCTGGGGCCAACGTCCTGACTTTC
- | TRBJ2-1 | TRBV19 | - | CASSMAGPSSYNEQFF | TGTGCCAGTAGTATGGCGGGGCCAAGCTCCTACAATGAGCAGTTCTTC
TRBD2 | TRBJ2-5 | TRBV27 | - | CASSLTASGAETQYF | TGTGCCAGCAGTTTAACGGCGAGCGGGGCAGAGACCCAGTACTTC